The source of this T cell receptor (beta chain) is a study of identical twins' blood T cells. TCR cDNA libraries came from RNA via a modified published protocol. TCRdb processed the 5' RACE reads anew with MiXCR; each CDR3 protein has one entry. The sample consists of hundreds of thousands of distinct CDR3 sequences, over 25% of them appearing once. Three pairs of healthy female monozygous twins were the donors. General observations from the study: Twins shared about as many clonotypes as their cloneset sizes predicted.

Worth noting for this clonotype: The antigen is undetermined.

Germline CDR1 and CDR2: SGHRS and YFSETQ. This CDR3 has 15 amino acids. Trimming cost V 0 bases and J 5 bases; bases outside gene matches: 6. The TCR was taken from a woman aged 18-55 years in good health. The chain links TRBV5-1 to TRBJ2-3, with 7 bases aligning to TRBD2. What was sequenced was PBMCs. CDR3 sequence reads: CASSLARRELDTQYF. The CDR3 nucleotides read TGCGCCAGCAGCTTGGCTCGGCGGGAGCTAGATACGCAGTATTTT.